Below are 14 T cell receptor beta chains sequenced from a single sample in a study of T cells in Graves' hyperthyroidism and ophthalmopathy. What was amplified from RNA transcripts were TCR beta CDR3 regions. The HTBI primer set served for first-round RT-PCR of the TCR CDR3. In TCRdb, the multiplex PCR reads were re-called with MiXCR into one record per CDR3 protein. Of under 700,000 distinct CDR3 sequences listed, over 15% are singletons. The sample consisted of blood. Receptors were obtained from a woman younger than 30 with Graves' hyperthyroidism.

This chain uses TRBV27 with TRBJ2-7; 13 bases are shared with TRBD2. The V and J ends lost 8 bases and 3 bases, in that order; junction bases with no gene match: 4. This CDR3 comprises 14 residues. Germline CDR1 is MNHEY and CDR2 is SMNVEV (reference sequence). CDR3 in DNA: TGTGCCAGCCGGACTAGCGGGGGATACTACGAGCAGTACTTC. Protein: CASRTSGGYYEQYF.

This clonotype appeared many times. The CDR3 DNA reads TGTGCCAGCAGTTCCCCCGGAGGAGGCGTTACAGATGAGCAGTTCTTC. Its protein is CASSSPGGGVTDEQFF. The gene calls are TRBV6-2 or TRBV6-3 and TRBJ2-1; D may be TRBD2 (5 bases). The CDR3 consists of 16 residues. The germline CDR1 and CDR2 sequences are MNHEY and SVGEGT. The germline V and J ends were trimmed by 4 bases and 8 bases, with 21 bases remaining between them.

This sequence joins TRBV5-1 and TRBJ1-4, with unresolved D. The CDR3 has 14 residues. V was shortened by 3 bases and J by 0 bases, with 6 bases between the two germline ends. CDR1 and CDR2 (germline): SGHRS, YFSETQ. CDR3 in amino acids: CASSSAATNEKLFF. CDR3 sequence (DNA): TGCGCCAGCAGCTCAGCGGCAACTAATGAAAAACTGTTTTTT. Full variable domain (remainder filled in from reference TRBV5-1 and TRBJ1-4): KAGVTQTPRYLIKTRGQQVTLSCSPISGHRSVSWYQQTPGQGLQFLFEYFSETQRNKGNFPGRFSGRQFSNSRSEMNVSTLELGDSALYLCASSSAATNEKLFFGSGTQLSVL.

Here the CDR3 DNA reads TGCAGTGCTAGCGTCGCAGGGGGCTGGCCTGACACCTTC. Amino acid sequence: CSASVAGGWPDTF. V gene TRBV20-1 combines with J gene TRBJ1-2; 8 bases match TRBD1. J lost 12 bases, V lost 3 bases, and 12 bases had no gene match. CDR3 length: 13 amino acids. CDR1 and CDR2 from the germline V gene are DFQATT and SNEGSKA (reference sequence).

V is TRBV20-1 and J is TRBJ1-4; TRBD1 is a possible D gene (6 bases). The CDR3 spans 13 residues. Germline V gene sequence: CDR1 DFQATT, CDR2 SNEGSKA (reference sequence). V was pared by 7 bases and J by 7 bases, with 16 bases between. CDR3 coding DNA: TGCAGTGTCCACGGGGGGGACACTGAAAAACTGTTTTTT. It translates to CSVHGGDTEKLFF.

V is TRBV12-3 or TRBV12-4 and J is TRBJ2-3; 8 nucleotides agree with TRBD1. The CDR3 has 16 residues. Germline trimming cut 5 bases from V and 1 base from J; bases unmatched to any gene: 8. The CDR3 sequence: CASSRKPGQGTDTQYF. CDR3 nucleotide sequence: TGTGCCAGCAGTCGCAAGCCGGGACAGGGCACAGATACGCAGTATTTT.

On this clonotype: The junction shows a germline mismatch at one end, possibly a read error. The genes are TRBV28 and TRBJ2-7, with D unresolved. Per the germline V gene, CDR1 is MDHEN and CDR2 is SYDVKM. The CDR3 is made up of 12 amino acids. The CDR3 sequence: CASSWGTYEQHF. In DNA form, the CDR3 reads TGTGCCAGCAGTTGGGGAACCTACGAGCAGCACTTC.

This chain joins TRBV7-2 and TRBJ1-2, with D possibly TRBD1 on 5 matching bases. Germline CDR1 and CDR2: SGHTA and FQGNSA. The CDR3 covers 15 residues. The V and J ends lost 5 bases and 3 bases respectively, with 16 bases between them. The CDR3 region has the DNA TGTGCCAGCAGCCCGATCAGGGCGGAATACTATGGCTACACCTTC. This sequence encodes CASSPIRAEYYGYTF. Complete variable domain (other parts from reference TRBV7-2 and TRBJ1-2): GAGVSQSPSNKVTEKGKDVELRCDPISGHTALYWYRQSLGQGLEFLIYFQGNSAPDKSGLPSDRFSAERTGGSVSTLTIQRTQQEDSAVYLCASSPIRAEYYGYTFGSGTRLTVV.

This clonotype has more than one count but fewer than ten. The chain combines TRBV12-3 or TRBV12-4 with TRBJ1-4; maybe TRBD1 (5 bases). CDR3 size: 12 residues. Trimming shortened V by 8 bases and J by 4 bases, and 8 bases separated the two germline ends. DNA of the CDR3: TGTGCCAGCTGGGGCGTTAATGAAAAACTGTTTTTT. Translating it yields CASWGVNEKLFF.

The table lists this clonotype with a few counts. DNA of the CDR3: TGTGCCAGCAGTCAAACCGGACAGCACTCTGGAAACACCATATATTTT. Amino acid sequence: CASSQTGQHSGNTIYF. The V call is TRBV6-2 or TRBV6-3, the J call TRBJ1-3; TRBD1 might be the D (6 bases). The CDR3 contains 16 residues. With 5 bases removed from V and 0 bases from J, the gap between germline ends came to 14 bases. CDR1 is MNHEY, CDR2 SVGEGT, per germline.

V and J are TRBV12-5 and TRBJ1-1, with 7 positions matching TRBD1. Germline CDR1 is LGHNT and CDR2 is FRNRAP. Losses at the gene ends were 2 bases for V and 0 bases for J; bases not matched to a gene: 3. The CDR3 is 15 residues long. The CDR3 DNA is TGTGCTAGTGGTTTGTACAGGGGTATGAACACTGAAGCTTTCTTT. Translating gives CASGLYRGMNTEAFF.

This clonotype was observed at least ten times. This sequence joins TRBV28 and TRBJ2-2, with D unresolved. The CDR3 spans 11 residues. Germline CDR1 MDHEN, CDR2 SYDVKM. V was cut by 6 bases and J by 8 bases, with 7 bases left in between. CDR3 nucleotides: TGTGCCAGCAGCTTAAGGGGGGAGCTGTTTTTT. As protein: CASSLRGELFF.

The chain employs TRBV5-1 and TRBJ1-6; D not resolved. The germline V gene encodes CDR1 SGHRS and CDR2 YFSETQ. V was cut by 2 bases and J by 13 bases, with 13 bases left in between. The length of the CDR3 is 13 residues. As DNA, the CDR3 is TGCGCCAGCAGCTTACAGTCGAGGTACCCCCTCCACTTT. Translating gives CASSLQSRYPLHF.

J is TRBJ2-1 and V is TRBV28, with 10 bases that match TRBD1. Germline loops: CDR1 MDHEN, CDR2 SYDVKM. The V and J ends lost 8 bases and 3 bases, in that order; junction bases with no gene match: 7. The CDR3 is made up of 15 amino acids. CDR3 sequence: CASCTGTGDYNEQFF. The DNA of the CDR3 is TGTGCCAGCTGTACCGGGACAGGGGACTACAATGAGCAGTTCTTC.